This TCR beta chain was recorded in a study of patients and donors after allogeneic stem cell transplantation. Trimming pared 0 bases from V and 6 bases from J, leaving 8 bases between. The CDR3 contains 13 residues. Germline CDR1 is MNHEY and CDR2 is SVGAGI. TCRdb passed the RT-PCR reads through MiXCR, listing each CDR3 protein once. The profile shows about 110,000 distinct CDR3 sequences, approximately 40% of them singletons. The gene calls are TRBV6-5 and TRBJ1-1; D perhaps matches TRBD1 (5 bases). Source material: blood, either unsorted or a sorted T cell fraction (not recorded which). The receptor's source is a human donor who was either an allogeneic HSCT recipient or a stem cell or donor lymphocyte infusion donor (not recorded which). It is not recorded whose cells these are; they may come from a transplant donor. This chain's CDR3 is CASSYSGTAEAFF. The CDR3 coding sequence is TGTGCCAGCAGTTACTCAGGGACCGCTGAAGCTTTCTTT.